The 28 T cell receptor beta chains listed next were all sequenced from one sample in a study of cytomegalovirus exposure and HLA in healthy donors. Primers for the PCR totalled 60 Vbeta and 13 Jbeta. Generated by immunoSEQ multiplex PCR, the TCRdb table keeps only in-frame clones and is missing some. The profile shows about 150,000 clones, about 88% of them singletons. The specimen sequenced was PBMCs. Source of these receptors: a young man in good health and CMV-seropositive.

The V call is TRBV6-4, the J call TRBJ1-2; D gene uncertain. V gave up 2 bases and J gave up 8 bases, with 6 bases separating them. The CDR3 length is 11 residues. Per the germline V gene, CDR1 is MRHNA and CDR2 is SNTAGT. CDR3 in DNA: TGTGCCAGCAGTGACCGCGGGGGCTACACCTTC. Translating it yields CASSDRGGYTF.

V is TRBV6-1 and J is TRBJ2-5; 9 bases are a match to TRBD1. The length of the CDR3 is 16 residues. V gave up 4 bases and J gave up 4 bases; unmatched junction bases: 10. Germline V gene sequence: CDR1 MNHNS, CDR2 SASEGT. DNA for the CDR3: TGTGCCAGCAGTGCAACCGGGACAGGGATGGCAGAGACCCAGTACTTC. Amino acid sequence: CASSATGTGMAETQYF.

This chain links TRBV5-6 with TRBJ2-7, with D perhaps TRBD2 (5 bases). Germline CDR1 reads SGHDT; CDR2 reads YYEEEE. The CDR3 spans 14 residues. The V gene lost 0 bases and the J gene lost 3 bases, with 10 bases spanning the gap. CDR3 amino acids: CASSLATAVYEQYV. CDR3 in DNA: TGTGCCAGCAGCTTGGCCACAGCGGTCTACGAGCAGTACGTC.

V gene TRBV11-2 combines with J gene TRBJ2-1, with 9 bases identical to TRBD2. The trim removed 3 bases at V and 7 bases at J, leaving 13 bases unmatched. Germline CDR1 reads SGHAT; CDR2 reads FQNNGV. The CDR3 loop spans 17 amino acids. CDR3 sequence (DNA): TGTGCCAGCAGCTTTACCCAAGGCTGGACTAGCGATAATGAGCAGTTCTTC. It codes for CASSFTQGWTSDNEQFF.

This chain uses TRBV10-3 with TRBJ2-7; TRBD2 aligns across 7 bases. This CDR3 comprises 15 residues. Germline trimming cut 3 bases from V and 3 bases from J; bases unmatched to any gene: 8. Germline CDR1 reads ENHRY; CDR2 reads SYGVKD. The CDR3, as DNA: TGTGCCATCAGTGACGGGCCTAGCGGCATCTACGAGCAGTACTTC. It codes for CAISDGPSGIYEQYF.

This CDR3 is CASSSMPGASGRTYEQYF. The CDR3, as DNA: TGCGCCAGCAGCTCGATGCCGGGTGCTAGCGGGAGGACCTACGAGCAGTACTTC. The chain recombines TRBV5-1 with TRBJ2-7; TRBD2 matches 11 bases. This CDR3 has 18 amino acids. CDR1 is SGHRS, CDR2 YFSETQ, per germline. V trimming: 3 bases; J trimming: 2 bases; junction bases outside the gene matches: 13.

V gene TRBV6-5 combines with J gene TRBJ1-5; TRBD1 matches at 7 bases. The CDR3 is 15 amino acids. The trim removed 6 bases at V and 4 bases at J, leaving 9 bases unmatched. Germline CDR1 MNHEY, CDR2 SVGAGI. The CDR3 sequence is CASRARDSKNQPQHF. In DNA, the CDR3 is TGTGCCAGCAGGGCGAGGGACAGTAAGAATCAGCCCCAGCATTTT.

The rearrangement uses TRBV4-1 and TRBJ1-2; D perhaps matches TRBD1 (5 bases). CDR3 length equals 14 residues. The V gene's germline CDR1 is MGHRA and CDR2 YSYEKL. The V gene lost 0 bases and the J gene lost 4 bases, with 9 bases spanning the gap. The CDR3 sequence is CASSQDPGPYGYTF. The CDR3, as DNA: TGCGCCAGCAGCCAAGATCCAGGGCCCTATGGCTACACCTTC.

The chain links TRBV18 to TRBJ2-7, with D unclear. The V gene's germline CDR1 is KGHSH and CDR2 LQKENI. The CDR3 is 14 residues long. V was clipped by 3 bases and J by 2 bases, with 11 bases between them. The CDR3 reads CASSPLGGPYEQYF. The CDR3 DNA follows: TGTGCCAGCTCACCGCTCGGCGGTCCCTACGAGCAGTACTTC.

This chain uses TRBV7-9 with TRBJ1-4; no clear D gene. Germline values: CDR1 SEHNR, CDR2 FQNEAQ (reference sequence). The length of the CDR3 is 14 residues. V lost 6 bases, J lost 7 bases, and 15 bases lay in between. CDR3 loop: CASSPGEASEKLFF. The CDR3 DNA is TGTGCCAGCAGTCCCGGGGAAGCTAGTGAAAAACTGTTTTTT.

V and J are TRBV6-5 and TRBJ1-5; D is unresolved. The length of the CDR3 is 15 residues. CDR1 is MNHEY, CDR2 SVGAGI, per germline. V lost 6 bases to trimming and J lost 2 bases, with 14 bases between them. CDR3 sequence reads: CASSPAPRGNQPQHF. In DNA, the CDR3 is TGTGCCAGCAGCCCGGCCCCGCGGGGCAATCAGCCCCAGCATTTT.

This chain joins TRBV30 and TRBJ2-6; D is possibly TRBD1 (6 bases). CDR1 and CDR2 from the germline V gene are GTSNPN and SVGIG (reference sequence). The CDR3 has 17 amino acids. V lost 5 bases and J 0 bases, leaving 17 bases between the germline ends. The CDR3 loop reads CAWYSHLGGSGANVLTF. CDR3 nucleotides: TGTGCCTGGTACTCACACCTAGGGGGCTCTGGGGCCAACGTCCTGACTTTC. Filled out from reference TRBV30 and TRBJ2-6, the complete variable domain reads SQTIHQWPATLVQPVGSPLSLECTVEGTSNPNLYWYRQAAGRGLQLLFYSVGIGQISSEVPQNLSASRPQDRQFILSSKKLLLSDSGFYLCAWYSHLGGSGANVLTFGAGSRLTVL.

CDR3 nucleotide sequence: TGTGCCAGCAGCGTAGGGGCTATAGAAATGAACACTGAAGCTTTCTTT. It codes for CASSVGAIEMNTEAFF. The chain is built from TRBV9 and TRBJ1-1; D is unresolved. V shed 0 bases and J shed 0 bases, with 12 bases lying between them. This CDR3 spans 16 amino acids. Germline CDR1 reads SGDLS; CDR2 reads YYNGEE.

This clone turned up a few times. The V gene is TRBV7-2, the J gene TRBJ2-1; TRBD2 agrees at 8 bases. V dropped 1 base and J dropped 3; count of bases not matched to a gene: 11. Germline V gene data show CDR1 as SGHTA and CDR2 as FQGNSA. The CDR3 sequence is 18 residues long. CDR3 in amino acids: CASSLGARVAGRYNEQFF. DNA for the CDR3: TGTGCCAGCAGCTTAGGGGCCCGGGTAGCGGGGCGCTACAATGAGCAGTTCTTC. Based on the CDR3 plus reference TRBV7-2 and TRBJ2-1, the full variable domain is GAGVSQSPSNKVTEKGKDVELRCDPISGHTALYWYRQSLGQGLEFLIYFQGNSAPDKSGLPSDRFSAERTGGSVSTLTIQRTQQEDSAVYLCASSLGARVAGRYNEQFFGPGTRLTVL.

The chain links TRBV30 to TRBJ2-2, with D perhaps TRBD1 (6 bases). V lost 4 bases to trimming and J lost 6 bases, with 15 bases between them. Germline CDR1 GTSNPN, CDR2 SVGIG (reference sequence). The CDR3 is made up of 14 amino acids. This CDR3 reads CAWKGDSSAGELFF. The CDR3 DNA follows: TGTGCCTGGAAGGGGGATAGCTCGGCCGGGGAGCTGTTTTTT.

The genes are TRBV5-1 and TRBJ1-1; the D gene is possibly TRBD1 (6 bases). CDR1 and CDR2 from the germline V gene are SGHRS and YFSETQ. There are 14 residues in the CDR3. V lost 2 bases to trimming and J lost 8 bases, with 16 bases between them. This chain's CDR3 is CASSFTGSPEEAFF. CDR3 DNA sequence: TGCGCCAGCAGCTTCACAGGGTCCCCGGAGGAAGCTTTCTTT.

With respect to this clone: Germline and junction disagree at one end, which may indicate a read error. Other DNA sequences in this sample translate to the same CDR3. V gene TRBV11-3 combines with J gene TRBJ1-4; tentative D call: TRBD1 (5 bases). Germline loops: CDR1 SGHNT, CDR2 YENEEA. CDR3 length: 14 residues. CDR3 nucleotide sequence: TGTGCCAGCTCCTCCCCAGGGAGGGATGAGAAACTGTTTTTT. This codes for CASSSPGRDEKLFF.

In its sample, this clone was seen a few times. The chain is built from TRBV4-1 and TRBJ1-4; the match to TRBD1 covers 7 bases. This CDR3 comprises 14 residues. V shed 4 bases, J shed 7 bases, and the junction held 6 bases outside the gene matches. Germline V lookup: CDR1 MGHRA, CDR2 YSYEKL. CDR3 in amino acids: CASSLRQGSEKLFF. The CDR3 DNA follows: TGCGCCAGCAGCCTTCGACAGGGAAGTGAAAAACTGTTTTTT.

The rearrangement links TRBV20-1 to TRBJ1-2, with D possibly matching TRBD1 (6 bases). V lost 3 bases and J lost 8, with 10 bases in between. The CDR3 sequence is 11 residues long. Looked up from germline, CDR1 is DFQATT and CDR2 is SNEGSKA (reference sequence). CDR3 sequence: CSARGAKGYTF. For the CDR3, the DNA is TGCAGTGCTAGGGGGGCGAAGGGCTACACCTTC.

This clone has only a few counts. The chain employs TRBV6-6 and TRBJ1-1; the D gene is possibly TRBD1 (5 bases). The CDR3 has 13 amino acids. V was clipped by 10 bases and J by 0 bases, with 12 bases between them. From germline, CDR1 is MNHNY and CDR2 SVGAGI (reference sequence). The CDR3 DNA reads TGTGCCACCGAGACAGCTTTGAACACTGAAGCTTTCTTT. Translated: CATETALNTEAFF.

The CDR3 spells CASGPSGQETQYF. The DNA for the CDR3 is TGTGCTAGTGGTCCAAGCGGGCAAGAGACCCAGTACTTC. The rearrangement uses TRBV12-5 and TRBJ2-5; the D gene is possibly TRBD2 (6 bases). CDR1 and CDR2 (germline): LGHNT, FRNRAP. CDR3 length: 13 amino acids. Trimming removed 5 bases from V and 2 bases from J, with 9 bases in between.

This clone was seen just once. DNA of the CDR3: TGTGCCAGTAAAAAGACAGGGGTGGAGACCCAGTACTTC. Translation gives CASKKTGVETQYF. The chain couples TRBV19 to TRBJ2-5; 8 bases line up with TRBD1. The V segment lost 7 bases and the J segment 5 bases; nucleotides outside the gene matches: 6. CDR1 is LNHDA, CDR2 SQIVND, per germline (reference sequence). The CDR3 spans 13 residues.

J is TRBJ2-7 and V is TRBV18, with TRBD1 as a possible D gene (6 bases). Trimming took 5 bases from V and 7 from J, leaving 12 bases between them. The CDR3 consists of 12 residues. The germline CDR1 and CDR2 sequences are KGHSH and LQKENI. The CDR3 sequence is CASSAQGREQYV. As DNA, the CDR3 is TGTGCCAGCTCAGCACAGGGAAGGGAGCAGTACGTC.

The V and J genes are TRBV18 and TRBJ1-5; 8 bases line up with TRBD1. Germline-derived CDR1 and CDR2 are KGHSH and LQKENI. Losses at the gene ends were 6 bases for V and 0 bases for J; bases not matched to a gene: 7. The CDR3 is 16 residues long. For the CDR3, the DNA is TGTGCCAGCTCTCCTTTCGGGACAGGTAGCAATCAGCCCCAGCATTTT. Translating it yields CASSPFGTGSNQPQHF.

The DNA of the CDR3 is TGCGCCAGCAGCTTGGAGGGCGCCCAGGGAGAGACCCAGTACTTC. It specifies CASSLEGAQGETQYF. The chain links TRBV5-1 to TRBJ2-5, with D possibly TRBD1 on 5 matching bases. The V and J ends lost 0 bases and 4 bases respectively, with 13 bases between them. CDR1 and CDR2 from the germline V gene are SGHRS and YFSETQ. The CDR3 is 15 residues long.

V usage is TRBV20-1 and J usage is TRBJ2-5; a possible D gene is TRBD1 (6 bases). The CDR3 is 11 residues long. The germline gives CDR1 DFQATT, CDR2 SNEGSKA (reference sequence). This chain's CDR3 is CSADDRMGQYF. The CDR3 DNA follows: TGCAGCGCCGACGACAGGATGGGGCAGTACTTC.

The chain is built from TRBV18 and TRBJ1-6; TRBD1 matches 9 bases. The V and J ends lost 6 bases and 13 bases, in that order; junction bases with no gene match: 4. Germline-derived CDR1 and CDR2 are KGHSH and LQKENI. The CDR3 is 12 residues long. The DNA of the CDR3 is TGTGCCAGCTCCCGGACAGGGGCGCCCCTCCACTTT. The encoded protein is CASSRTGAPLHF.

The genes are TRBV18 and TRBJ2-5; 7 bases match TRBD1. In germline, CDR1 is KGHSH, CDR2 LQKENI. Trimming at V came to 3 bases and at J to 2 bases, leaving 6 bases not matched to a gene. The CDR3 is 15 amino acids. The CDR3 DNA is TGTGCCAGCTCACCGGGACAGCCTTTTCAAGAGACCCAGTACTTC. This gives the protein CASSPGQPFQETQYF.